These 32 T cell receptor beta chains were sequenced from one sample in a study of shared clonotypes between healthy human individuals. TCRdb's table, derived via immunoSEQ multiplex PCR, lists solely in-frame clones and lacks some. Of around 700,000 clones in the sample, around 67% were seen once. The sequencing input was memory CD4+ T cells sorted from blood. The subset was: CD45RA-negative fraction. The source is a woman aged 25 to 39 in good health.

The chain links TRBV6-5 to TRBJ1-5, with D perhaps TRBD1 (6 bases). V was trimmed by 4 bases and J by 4 bases, leaving 14 bases between them. Germline V lookup: CDR1 MNHEY, CDR2 SVGAGI. There are 15 residues in the CDR3. The CDR3 sequence: CASSSPGAGNQPQHF. CDR3 coding DNA: TGTGCCAGCAGTTCTCCAGGGGCCGGGAATCAGCCCCAGCATTTT.

This chain links TRBV27 with TRBJ2-7; perhaps TRBD2 as D (7 bases). Per the germline V gene, CDR1 is MNHEY and CDR2 is SMNVEV (reference sequence). This CDR3 has 13 amino acids. V was trimmed by 11 bases and J by 2 bases, leaving 16 bases between them. CDR3 nucleotides: TGTGCCCAACCGGGGGCGGGAGCCTACGAGCAGTACTTC. This translates into CAQPGAGAYEQYF.

The chain links TRBV28 to TRBJ1-1; 7 bases agree with TRBD1. This CDR3 contains 14 residues. Trimming cost V 7 bases and J 3 bases; bases outside gene matches: 8. Germline V CDR1 and CDR2: MDHEN, SYDVKM. The CDR3 DNA reads TGTGCCAGCAAACTGGGACAGCGGTACACTGAAGCTTTCTTT. Translation: CASKLGQRYTEAFF.

In its sample, this clone was seen a few times. V is TRBV6-5 and J is TRBJ2-7; tentative D call: TRBD2 (6 bases). The ends were cut back, 6 bases at V and 0 bases at J, with 12 bases in the middle. The germline CDR1 and CDR2 sequences are MNHEY and SVGAGI. The CDR3 runs 14 residues. For the CDR3, the DNA is TGTGCCAGCAGCCCTAGCGCCAACTCCTACGAGCAGTACTTC. This gives the protein CASSPSANSYEQYF.

The chain uses TRBV28 and TRBJ1-1; 9 bases line up with TRBD1. The length of the CDR3 is 15 residues. The V and J ends lost 2 bases and 2 bases, in that order; junction bases with no gene match: 3. Germline V gives CDR1 MDHEN, CDR2 SYDVKM. The DNA for the CDR3 is TGTGCCAGCAGTTTACCGGACAGGGGAAACACTGAAGCTTTCTTT. This codes for CASSLPDRGNTEAFF.

The CDR3 spells CASSEPTLPYNEQFF. The CDR3 coding sequence is TGTGCCAGCAGCGAACCTACCCTACCCTACAATGAGCAGTTCTTC. The V and J genes are TRBV28 and TRBJ2-1; D is undetermined. The CDR3 loop spans 15 amino acids. Trimming left V 6 bases short and J 2 bases short, with 14 bases between. CDR1 and CDR2 from the germline V gene are MDHEN and SYDVKM.

This clone came up once. The chain carries TRBV6-5 and TRBJ2-5; D is ambiguous. Germline CDR1 MNHEY, CDR2 SVGAGI. The CDR3 is 11 residues long. V dropped 5 bases and J dropped 0 bases, with 1 base sitting between them. The CDR3 DNA is TGTGCCAGCAGTGACCAAGAGACCCAGTACTTC. As protein: CASSDQETQYF.

The rearrangement links TRBV11-2 to TRBJ1-2, with 8 nucleotides matching TRBD1. The CDR3 totals 14 residues. Germline-derived CDR1 and CDR2 are SGHAT and FQNNGV. Unmatched junction bases numbered 11, after V lost 5 bases and J lost 9 bases. The CDR3 loop is CASSVGTGPFRYTF. DNA for the CDR3: TGTGCCAGCAGCGTTGGGACAGGCCCCTTTCGCTACACCTTC. The whole variable domain, remainder taken from reference TRBV11-2 and TRBJ1-2, is EAGVAQSPRYKIIEKRQSVAFWCNPISGHATLYWYQQILGQGPKLLIQFQNNGVVDDSQLPKDRFSAERLKGVDSTLKIQPAKLEDSAVYLCASSVGTGPFRYTFGSGTRLTVV.

Only a few counts were recorded for this clone. Distinct nucleotide sequences in the sample also encode this CDR3. The chain links TRBV6-5 to TRBJ2-5, with D maybe TRBD2 (6 bases). Near its end, the DNA agrees better with TRBJ2-7, so the J call may be wrong. The length of the CDR3 is 14 residues. Germline values: CDR1 MNHEY, CDR2 SVGAGI. DNA for the CDR3: TGTGCCAGCAGCAGGGACTTTAGCTCCTACGAGCAGTACTTC. This translates into CASSRDFSSYEQYF.

V is TRBV19 and J is TRBJ1-1; D gene uncertain. Trimming stripped 5 bases from V and 0 bases from J, with 10 bases between. In germline, CDR1 is LNHDA, CDR2 SQIVND (reference sequence). The CDR3 runs 14 residues. The CDR3: CASSARHLNTEAFF. CDR3 in DNA: TGTGCCAGTAGTGCAAGACACCTGAACACTGAAGCTTTCTTT.

The sample holds a few counts of this clone. This chain uses TRBV27 with TRBJ2-5; D is unresolved. Germline loops: CDR1 MNHEY, CDR2 SMNVEV (reference sequence). The V gene lost 0 bases and the J gene lost 2 bases, with 7 bases spanning the gap. The CDR3 is 14 amino acids. In DNA form, the CDR3 reads TGTGCCAGCAGTTTATCCCGTCATCAAGAGACCCAGTACTTC. Protein product: CASSLSRHQETQYF.

This chain connects TRBV4-1 to TRBJ2-1; possibly TRBD1 for D (6 bases). In germline, CDR1 is MGHRA, CDR2 YSYEKL. The CDR3 runs 17 residues. V dropped 3 bases and J dropped 0 bases, with 15 bases sitting between them. This CDR3 is CASSQTPGDSSYNEQFF. CDR3 nucleotides: TGCGCCAGCAGCCAGACCCCAGGGGATAGCTCCTACAATGAGCAGTTCTTC.

The chain is built from TRBV30 and TRBJ1-4; a possible D gene is TRBD1 (5 bases). Looked up from germline, CDR1 is GTSNPN and CDR2 is SVGIG (reference sequence). This CDR3 is built from 15 residues. The V end lost 3 bases, the J end lost 0 bases, and 11 bases lay between the germline ends. The CDR3 DNA follows: TGTGCCTGGAGCTTCCCGGGGGCAACTAATGAAAAACTGTTTTTT. Its translation: CAWSFPGATNEKLFF. The whole variable domain, filled in from reference TRBV30 and TRBJ1-4, reads SQTIHQWPATLVQPVGSPLSLECTVEGTSNPNLYWYRQAAGRGLQLLFYSVGIGQISSEVPQNLSASRPQDRQFILSSKKLLLSDSGFYLCAWSFPGATNEKLFFGSGTQLSVL.

The chain has TRBV5-1 and TRBJ2-7; D gene ambiguous. Trimming pared 5 bases from V and 6 bases from J, leaving 12 bases between. This CDR3 comprises 12 residues. The germline V gene has CDR1 SGHRS and CDR2 YFSETQ. The CDR3 sequence is CASRLKAGEQYF. CDR3 sequence (DNA): TGCGCCAGCAGGTTAAAAGCTGGCGAGCAGTACTTC.

This chain uses TRBV5-1 with TRBJ2-7; no definite D call. Trimming pared 4 bases from V and 0 bases from J, leaving 5 bases between. This CDR3 has 12 amino acids. Per germline, CDR1 SGHRS and CDR2 YFSETQ. CDR3 residues: CASSRPSYEQYF. DNA of the CDR3: TGCGCCAGCAGCCGGCCCTCCTACGAGCAGTACTTC.

This chain uses TRBV7-6 with TRBJ1-2; D perhaps matches TRBD1 (5 bases). Germline values: CDR1 SGHVS, CDR2 FNYEAQ. The V gene lost 3 bases and the J gene lost 4 bases, with 12 bases spanning the gap. CDR3 length: 14 residues. The DNA for the CDR3 is TGTGCCAGCAGCTTTCACCTGGGGACCTATGGCTACACCTTC. It translates to CASSFHLGTYGYTF. Variable domain in full (rest from reference TRBV7-6 and TRBJ1-2): GAGVSQSPRYKVTKRGQDVALRCDPISGHVSLYWYRQALGQGPEFLTYFNYEAQQDKSGLPNDRFSAERPEGSISTLTIQRTEQRDSAMYRCASSFHLGTYGYTFGSGTRLTVV.

V and J are TRBV28 and TRBJ2-7; 7 bases match TRBD2. The V and J ends lost 5 bases and 9 bases, in that order; junction bases with no gene match: 13. The CDR3 is made up of 14 amino acids. Germline CDR1 and CDR2: MDHEN and SYDVKM. CDR3 in DNA: TGTGCCAGCAGTCCTTGGCGGGAGTTGATAGGGCAGTACTTC. The encoded protein is CASSPWRELIGQYF.

The chain carries TRBV7-2 and TRBJ1-4, with D hard to call. The length of the CDR3 is 15 residues. With 1 base removed from V and 5 bases from J, the gap between germline ends came to 11 bases. The germline V gene has CDR1 SGHTA and CDR2 FQGNSA. CDR3 loop: CASSLVVGMNEKLFF. DNA for the CDR3: TGTGCCAGCAGCTTAGTCGTAGGGATGAATGAAAAACTGTTTTTT. Using reference TRBV7-2 and TRBJ1-4 for the parts outside the CDR3, the full variable domain is GAGVSQSPSNKVTEKGKDVELRCDPISGHTALYWYRQSLGQGLEFLIYFQGNSAPDKSGLPSDRFSAERTGGSVSTLTIQRTQQEDSAVYLCASSLVVGMNEKLFFGSGTQLSVL.

The rearrangement links TRBV5-8 to TRBJ2-5, with a tentative D call TRBD2 (5 bases). This CDR3 contains 13 residues. Germline loops: CDR1 SGHTS, CDR2 YDEGEE. Trimming removed 5 bases at V and 4 bases at J, with 12 bases between. The CDR3 sequence is CASRNPGGETQYF. The CDR3 coding sequence is TGTGCCAGCAGGAACCCTGGAGGAGAGACCCAGTACTTC.

Ten or more counts support this clone. The chain carries TRBV19 and TRBJ1-3, with TRBD1 identical over 10 bases. V lost 6 bases and J lost 3; bases outside the gene matches: 5. The CDR3 has 15 residues. The germline V gene encodes CDR1 LNHDA and CDR2 SQIVND (reference sequence). The CDR3 loop is CASRSGTGVGNTIYF. The CDR3 region has the DNA TGTGCCAGTAGGTCCGGGACAGGGGTTGGAAACACCATATATTTT.

The CDR3 coding sequence is TGCGCCAGCAGCCAAGAGACTAGTATCCCCGGGGAGCTGTTTTTT. It is translated as CASSQETSIPGELFF. This chain uses TRBV4-1 with TRBJ2-2; D possibly corresponds to TRBD2 (6 bases). CDR1 and CDR2 (germline): MGHRA, YSYEKL. V gave up 0 bases and J gave up 6 bases, with 11 bases separating them. The CDR3 is 15 amino acids.

This clone was seen only a few times. The chain has TRBV5-1 and TRBJ2-1; tentative D call: TRBD2 (6 bases). V dropped 4 bases and J dropped 5 bases, with 16 bases sitting between them. The CDR3 sequence is 15 residues long. The germline gives CDR1 SGHRS, CDR2 YFSETQ. For the CDR3, the DNA is TGCGCCAGCAGCGACCTTCCGGGAGTAAACAATGAGCAGTTCTTC. It codes for CASSDLPGVNNEQFF.

The J gene is TRBJ2-7, the V gene TRBV5-1; 12 nucleotides agree with TRBD2. V shed 1 base and J 3 bases; nucleotides not matched to a gene: 2. This CDR3 is 15 amino acids long. Germline-derived CDR1 and CDR2 are SGHRS and YFSETQ. CDR3: CASSLTTSGGYEQYF. The CDR3 coding sequence is TGCGCCAGCAGCTTGACGACTAGCGGGGGCTACGAGCAGTACTTC.

The rearrangement links TRBV5-1 to TRBJ1-3, with D possibly matching TRBD1 (5 bases). This CDR3 spans 17 amino acids. Trimming stripped 4 bases from V and 2 bases from J, with 19 bases between. Germline V gene data show CDR1 as SGHRS and CDR2 as YFSETQ. This CDR3 is CASSLLRSGTAGNTIYF. CDR3 DNA sequence: TGCGCCAGCAGCCTCCTCAGATCGGGGACGGCTGGAAACACCATATATTTT.

V is TRBV6-1 and J is TRBJ2-1; 10 bases line up with TRBD2. Trimming took 4 bases from V and 5 from J; bases not matched to a gene: 11. This CDR3 spans 17 amino acids. Germline CDR1 is MNHNS and CDR2 is SASEGT. CDR3 amino acids: CASSVTGTSELNNEQFF. As DNA, the CDR3 is TGTGCCAGCAGTGTAACCGGGACTAGCGAGCTAAACAATGAGCAGTTCTTC.

J is TRBJ1-2 and V is TRBV5-1; D gene unclear. The germline V gene encodes CDR1 SGHRS and CDR2 YFSETQ. The CDR3 contains 14 residues. The V end lost 5 bases, the J end lost 4 bases, and 15 bases lay between the germline ends. The DNA for the CDR3 is TGCGCCAGCAGTGGTAATTCCGGGATCTATGGCTACACCTTC. Its translation: CASSGNSGIYGYTF.

This sequence joins TRBV19 and TRBJ1-5; a possible D gene is TRBD1 (6 bases). Between the trimmed V and J ends, which lost 8 bases and 4 bases, there was a span of 9 bases. The CDR3 totals 12 residues. CDR1 is LNHDA and CDR2 is SQIVND in the germline V gene (reference sequence). This CDR3 is CASVQGNQPQHF. Here the CDR3 DNA reads TGTGCCAGTGTACAGGGAAATCAGCCCCAGCATTTT.

This chain uses TRBV5-1 with TRBJ1-1; TRBD1 might be the D (5 bases). The CDR3 is made up of 16 amino acids. Trimming cost V 4 bases and J 2 bases, with 18 bases left between them. Germline CDR1 SGHRS, CDR2 YFSETQ. The CDR3 DNA reads as TGCGCCAGCAGCCCCTATCTCGGACGGACAAACACTGAAGCTTTCTTT. This codes for CASSPYLGRTNTEAFF.

V gene TRBV28 combines with J gene TRBJ1-1; the match to TRBD1 covers 10 bases. V lost 8 bases to trimming and J lost 3 bases; unmatched junction nucleotides: 12. Per germline, CDR1 MDHEN and CDR2 SYDVKM. CDR3 size: 16 residues. The CDR3 protein is CASYPADGTGDTEAFF. The CDR3 nucleotides read TGTGCCAGCTATCCAGCGGACGGGACAGGGGACACTGAAGCTTTCTTT.

The V call is TRBV30, the J call TRBJ2-2; D is perhaps TRBD2 (6 bases). The CDR3 loop spans 14 amino acids. CDR1 GTSNPN and CDR2 SVGIG come from the germline V gene (reference sequence). Trimming shortened V by 4 bases and J by 4 bases, and 13 bases separated the two germline ends. DNA of the CDR3: TGTGCCTGGACTCGGGAGTTCGGCACCGGGGAGCTGTTTTTT. Translating it yields CAWTREFGTGELFF.

This sequence joins TRBV5-1 and TRBJ2-7; weak D call: TRBD2 (6 bases). Trimming removed 7 bases at V and 5 bases at J, with 19 bases between. The V gene's germline CDR1 is SGHRS and CDR2 YFSETQ. The CDR3 runs to 14 residues. The CDR3 DNA is TGCGCCAGCCTCCGAGGGGATGGGGAGGACGAGCAGTACTTC. Residues: CASLRGDGEDEQYF.

The rearrangement links TRBV1 to TRBJ2-5; the tabulated D call, TRBD2, remains unverified against the DNA. TRBV1 is labeled a pseudogene. CDR3 length: 22 residues. The CDR3 protein is CTSSQGAFPGLAGGGPRETQYF. The CDR3 DNA is TGCACCAGCAGCCAGGGAGCTTTCCCGGGACTAGCGGGAGGGGGGCCCCGGGAGACCCAGTACTTC.